The rows below give T cell receptor beta chains drawn from one sample of a study of PD-L1 blockade in urothelial cancer. Profiling relied on immunoSEQ multiplex PCR, and the TCRdb table lists in-frame clones only, not all of them. Of around 45,000 clones listed, 80% were seen once; the top ten hold roughly 15%. The sequencing here drew on PBMCs, taken around atezolizumab (anti-PD-L1) treatment. The receptors were gathered from a man aged 60 to 69 with urothelial cancer. Each CDR3 is given with its conserved first and last residue. The D gene is left open where the match is weak. Size is omitted from some rows. Given values are once, few, many or a class for expanded clones.

d_call	j_call	clone_size	v_call	cdr3_nt	cdr3_aa
TRBD2	TRBJ2-1	-	TRBV6-6	TGTGCCAGCAGCAGACTAGCGGGTGGAAATGAGCAGTTCTTC	CASSRLAGGNEQFF
-	TRBJ2-7	-	TRBV6-1	TGTGCCAGTAACAGGGTATCCTACGAGCAGTACTTC	CASNRVSYEQYF
-	TRBJ1-4	-	TRBV7-2	TGTGCCAGCAGCTGGAACCGGGGTGAAAAACTGTTTTTT	CASSWNRGEKLFF
-	TRBJ2-3	-	TRBV5-4	TGTGCCAGCAGCTTCGACAGCAATACGCAGTATTTT	CASSFDSNTQYF
TRBD1	TRBJ1-5	few	TRBV6-6	TGTGCCAGCAGCGGGGGGACAGGGAATCAGCCCCAGCATTTT	CASSGGTGNQPQHF
TRBD1	TRBJ1-1	-	TRBV5-1	TGCGCCAGCAGCTCGCGGGGGACAGGGGGCGCAACTGAAGCTTTCTTT	CASSSRGTGGATEAFF
-	TRBJ2-7	-	TRBV18	TGTGCCAGCTCACCACCGAATAGGGGGTCTTACGAGCAGTACTTC	CASSPPNRGSYEQYF
-	TRBJ2-7	-	TRBV4-2	TGTGCCAGCAGCCAAAGGCGGGACTCCCCCGAGCAGTACTTC	CASSQRRDSPEQYF
-	TRBJ1-2	-	TRBV27	TGTGCCAGCAGTTTACTAGGAGGGCTTGGCTACACCTTC	CASSLLGGLGYTF
TRBD1	TRBJ1-1	-	TRBV19	TGTGCCAGTAGTATAGATCGATGGGACAGGAGCAGGGGGAACACTGAAGCTTTCTTT	CASSIDRWDRSRGNTEAFF
-	TRBJ2-7	-	TRBV28	TGTGCCAGCACGCCAGGGACCTACGAGCAGTACTTC	CASTPGTYEQYF
TRBD1	TRBJ2-5	-	TRBV10-3	TGTGCCATCAGTGAGTCGAAGCTACAGGGGATTCAAGAGACCCAGTACTTC	CAISESKLQGIQETQYF
-	TRBJ2-2	-	TRBV27	TGTGCCAGCAGTCCCCCCCCCGTAACCGGGGAGCTGTTTTTT	CASSPPPVTGELFF
-	TRBJ1-1	-	TRBV5-1	TGCGCCAGCAGCTTGGACACCTTTGACACTGAAGCTTTCTTT	CASSLDTFDTEAFF
TRBD1	TRBJ2-1	few	TRBV5-1	TGCGCCAGCAGCGTCCGGGACAGCTCCTACAATGAGCAGTTCTTC	CASSVRDSSYNEQFF
-	TRBJ2-4	-	TRBV11-2	TGTGCCAGCATTAGGACGGGGGATAACATTCAGTACTTC	CASIRTGDNIQYF
TRBD2	TRBJ2-3	-	TRBV7-9	TGTGCCAGCAGGGATAGCGGGAGAACAGATACGCAGTATTTT	CASRDSGRTDTQYF
TRBD2	TRBJ2-7	-	TRBV19	TGTGCCAGTAGTATAGGTTCCCTCAGCGGGAGATCCTACGAGCAGTACTTC	CASSIGSLSGRSYEQYF
-	TRBJ1-1	-	TRBV5-4	TGTGCCAGCAGCTATCCGGGGGGGACTGAAGCTTTCTTT	CASSYPGGTEAFF
-	TRBJ1-4	-	TRBV6-6	TGTGCCAGCAGTTACGGGGACTCTGCTAGGGAAAAACTGTTTTTT	CASSYGDSAREKLFF
-	TRBJ2-7	once	TRBV27	TGTGCCAGCAGTTTGGGCGCGGGGACCTACGAGCAGTACTTC	CASSLGAGTYEQYF
-	TRBJ1-1	-	TRBV5-6	TGTGCCAGCAGCCGGGGGGTAAGACTTACGACTGAAGCTTTCTTT	CASSRGVRLTTEAFF
TRBD1	TRBJ2-1	-	TRBV6-5	TGTGCCAGCAGTTACGACAGGGGGAATGAGCAGTTCTTC	CASSYDRGNEQFF
TRBD1	TRBJ1-6	-	TRBV28	TGTGCCAGCAGGCTATCAGGGGGAAATTCACCCCTCCACTTT	CASRLSGGNSPLHF
-	TRBJ1-4	-	TRBV28	TGTGCCAGCAGCCATCATACGTTGACAGGACCTACTAATGAAAAACTGTTTTTT	CASSHHTLTGPTNEKLFF
-	TRBJ2-1	-	TRBV29-1	TGCAGCACTTTGCGGGGCTACAATGAGCAGTTCTTC	CSTLRGYNEQFF
-	TRBJ1-2	once	TRBV11-2	TGTGCCAGCAGCTCTGGTGTGTGGAGCGGTGGCTACACCTTC	CASSSGVWSGGYTF
TRBD1	TRBJ2-1	-	TRBV28	TGTGCCAGCCGATGGTCCGGGACAGGGGGACGGAATGAGCAGTTCTTC	CASRWSGTGGRNEQFF
-	TRBJ1-2	-	TRBV5-1	TGCGCCAGCAGTGTCGGACAACTCGGCTACACCTTC	CASSVGQLGYTF
TRBD1	TRBJ2-2	once	TRBV5-6	TGTGCCAGCAGAGTTCGACAGGGGAACGGGGGAAGCGGGGAGCTGTTTTTT	CASRVRQGNGGSGELFF
TRBD2	TRBJ2-5	-	TRBV30	TGTGCCTGGGGGGACTACCGTAAGACCCAGTACTTC	CAWGDYRKTQYF
-	TRBJ1-1	-	TRBV18	TGTGCCAGCTCGCCGCGACAGGTCCAATTGAACACTGAAGCTTTCTTT	CASSPRQVQLNTEAFF
-	TRBJ1-3	-	TRBV29-1	TGCAGCGTTGACAGGGGAGGGGCTGGAAACACCATATATTTT	CSVDRGGAGNTIYF
-	TRBJ1-1	-	TRBV2	TGTGCCAGCAGTCGACGGGACACTGAAGCTTTCTTT	CASSRRDTEAFF
TRBD2	TRBJ2-1	-	TRBV7-2	TGTGCCAGCAGCTTAGAGCTAGCGGGATTGGGCAATGAGCAGTTCTTC	CASSLELAGLGNEQFF
TRBD1	TRBJ2-5	-	TRBV6-1	TGTGCCAGCAGTGATCCGGGACAGGGGGGAGAGACCCAGTACTTC	CASSDPGQGGETQYF
TRBD1	TRBJ2-2	-	TRBV7-2	TGTGCCAGCAGCGTTCGACAGGGGATGAACACCGGGGAGCTGTTTTTT	CASSVRQGMNTGELFF
-	TRBJ2-3	-	TRBV27	TGTGCCAGCAGTTTATCGCGGCTAGCGCACCGCACAGATACGCAGTATTTT	CASSLSRLAHRTDTQYF
-	TRBJ1-4	few	TRBV2	TGTGCCAGCAGTGCAGGACTTGTGGAAAAACTGTTTTTT	CASSAGLVEKLFF
-	TRBJ1-1	-	TRBV18	TGTGCCAGCGGGCAACAGCCCCTTGTGATGAACACTGAAGCTTTCTTT	CASGQQPLVMNTEAFF
-	TRBJ2-5	-	TRBV2	TGTGCCAGCAGTGAACCTAGGAGGGGCCAAGAGACCCAGTACTTC	CASSEPRRGQETQYF
-	TRBJ1-5	-	TRBV30	TGTGCCTGGAGTCGCGACTCGTATCAGCCCCAGCATTTT	CAWSRDSYQPQHF